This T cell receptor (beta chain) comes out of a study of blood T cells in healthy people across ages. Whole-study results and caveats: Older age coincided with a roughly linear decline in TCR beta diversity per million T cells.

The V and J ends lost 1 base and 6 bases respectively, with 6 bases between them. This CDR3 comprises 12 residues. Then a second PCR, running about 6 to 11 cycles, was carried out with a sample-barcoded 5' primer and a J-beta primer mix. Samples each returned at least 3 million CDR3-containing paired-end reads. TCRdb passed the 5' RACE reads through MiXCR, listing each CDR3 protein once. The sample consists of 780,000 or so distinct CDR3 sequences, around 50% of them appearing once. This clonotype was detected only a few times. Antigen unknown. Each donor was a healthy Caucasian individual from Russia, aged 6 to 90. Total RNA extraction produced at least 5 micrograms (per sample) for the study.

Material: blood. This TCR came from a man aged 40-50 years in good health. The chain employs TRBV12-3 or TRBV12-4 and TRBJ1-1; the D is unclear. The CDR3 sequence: CASSLGLSEAFF. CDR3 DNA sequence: TGTGCCAGCAGTTTAGGGTTGTCTGAAGCTTTCTTT.